This TCR beta chain was obtained from a study of blood T cell repertoires in COVID-19. Study at large: Samples representing acute and convalescent COVID-19 were sourced from the United States, Italy and Spain. From T cells, B-cell-depleted T cells, or PBMCs came the material, which was cDNA or gDNA.

Germline CDR1 SNHLY, CDR2 FYNNEI. V lost 5 bases and J lost 3; bases outside the gene matches: 4. CDR3 length: 14 residues. Original processing methods: Scientists estimated how many nucleated cells there were by amplifying reference gene primers. Sequenced by immunoSEQ multiplex PCR; TCRdb stores in-frame clones only, minus some. For V, J and clone size, that table is used; D and trimming come from the DNA. The top ten hold more than 2.5% of the sample, which has about 130,000 clones, approximately 80% seen once. This clone showed up just once. This receptor was taken from a woman of 80 years or more with acute or convalescent COVID-19. The chain combines TRBV2 with TRBJ1-2; 9 bases fit TRBD1. Material: peripheral blood. The CDR3, as DNA: TGTGCCAGCAGTCAGGACAGGGGCGACTATGGCTACACCTTC. As protein: CASSQDRGDYGYTF. The full variable domain, its missing parts supplied by reference TRBV2 and TRBJ1-2, is EPEVTQTPSHQVTQMGQEVILRCVPISNHLYFYWYRQILGQKVEFLVSFYNNEISEKSEIFDDQFSVERPDGSNFTLKIRSTKLEDSAMYFCASSQDRGDYGYTFGSGTRLTVV.